This T cell receptor (beta chain) was sequenced for a study of shared clonotypes between healthy human individuals. Sequencing used immunoSEQ multiplex PCR; TCRdb keeps in-frame clones, though not all of them. This sample has roughly 2.2 million clones; over 90% occur once, and the top ten carry 0.39%. The sample holds one count of this clone. The specimen was naive CD4+ T cells from PBMCs. Subset noted: CD45RA+ positively selected. The receptor comes from a man aged 18 to 29 in good health. Some clones in this sample may be carry-over from other donors' samples.

CDR3 coding DNA: TGTGCCAGCAGTGAGAACTACAATGAGCAGTTCTTC. Translating it yields CASSENYNEQFF. This chain links TRBV28 with TRBJ2-1; D ambiguous. Germline V gene sequence: CDR1 MDHEN, CDR2 SYDVKM. The CDR3 sequence is 12 residues long. Trimming shortened V by 5 bases and J by 3 bases, and 5 bases separated the two germline ends.